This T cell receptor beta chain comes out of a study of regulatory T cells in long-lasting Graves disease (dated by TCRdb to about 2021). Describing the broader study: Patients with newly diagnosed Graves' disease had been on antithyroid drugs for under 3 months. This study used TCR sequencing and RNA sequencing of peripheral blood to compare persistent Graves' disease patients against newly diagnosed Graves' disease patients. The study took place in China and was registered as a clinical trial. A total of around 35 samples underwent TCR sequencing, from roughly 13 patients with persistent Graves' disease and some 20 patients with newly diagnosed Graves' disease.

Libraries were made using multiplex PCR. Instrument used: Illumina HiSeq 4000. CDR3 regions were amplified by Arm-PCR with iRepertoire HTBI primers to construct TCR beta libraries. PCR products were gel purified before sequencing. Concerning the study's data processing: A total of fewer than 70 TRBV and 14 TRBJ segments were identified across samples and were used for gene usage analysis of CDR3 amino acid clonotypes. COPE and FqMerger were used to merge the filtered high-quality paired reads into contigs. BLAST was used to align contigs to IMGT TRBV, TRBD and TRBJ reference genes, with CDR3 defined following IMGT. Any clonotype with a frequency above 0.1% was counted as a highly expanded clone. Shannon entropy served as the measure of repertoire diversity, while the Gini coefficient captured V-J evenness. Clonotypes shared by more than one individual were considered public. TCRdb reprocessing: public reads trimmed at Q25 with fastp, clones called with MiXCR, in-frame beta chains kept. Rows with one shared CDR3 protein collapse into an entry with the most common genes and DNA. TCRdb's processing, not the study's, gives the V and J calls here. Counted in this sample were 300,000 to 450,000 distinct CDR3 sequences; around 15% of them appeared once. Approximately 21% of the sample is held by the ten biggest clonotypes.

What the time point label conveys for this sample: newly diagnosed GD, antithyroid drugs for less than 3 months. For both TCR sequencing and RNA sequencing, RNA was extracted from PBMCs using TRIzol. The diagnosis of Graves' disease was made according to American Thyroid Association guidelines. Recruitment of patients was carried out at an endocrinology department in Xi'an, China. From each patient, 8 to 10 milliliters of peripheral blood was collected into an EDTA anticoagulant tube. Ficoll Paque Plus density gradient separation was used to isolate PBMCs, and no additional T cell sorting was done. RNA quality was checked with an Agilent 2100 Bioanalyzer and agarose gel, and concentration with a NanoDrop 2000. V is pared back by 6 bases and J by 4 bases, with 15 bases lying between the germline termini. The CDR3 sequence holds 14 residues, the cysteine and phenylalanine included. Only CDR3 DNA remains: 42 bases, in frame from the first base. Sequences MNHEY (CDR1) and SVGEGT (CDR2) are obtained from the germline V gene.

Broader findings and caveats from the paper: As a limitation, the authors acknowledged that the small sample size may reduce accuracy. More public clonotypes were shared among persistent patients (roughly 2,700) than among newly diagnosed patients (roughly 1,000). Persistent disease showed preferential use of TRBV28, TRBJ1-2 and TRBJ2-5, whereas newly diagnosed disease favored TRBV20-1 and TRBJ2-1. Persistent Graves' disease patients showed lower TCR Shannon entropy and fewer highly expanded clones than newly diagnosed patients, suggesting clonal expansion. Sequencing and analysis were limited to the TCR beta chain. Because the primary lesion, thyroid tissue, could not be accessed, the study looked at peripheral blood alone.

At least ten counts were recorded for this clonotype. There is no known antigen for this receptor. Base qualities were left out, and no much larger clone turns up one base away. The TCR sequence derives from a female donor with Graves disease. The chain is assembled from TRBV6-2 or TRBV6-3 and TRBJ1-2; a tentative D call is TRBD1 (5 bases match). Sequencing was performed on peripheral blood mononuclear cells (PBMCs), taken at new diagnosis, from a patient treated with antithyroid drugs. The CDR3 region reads CASRVGARVYGYTF. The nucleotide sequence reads TGTGCCAGCAGAGTAGGGGCCCGGGTCTATGGCTACACCTTC.